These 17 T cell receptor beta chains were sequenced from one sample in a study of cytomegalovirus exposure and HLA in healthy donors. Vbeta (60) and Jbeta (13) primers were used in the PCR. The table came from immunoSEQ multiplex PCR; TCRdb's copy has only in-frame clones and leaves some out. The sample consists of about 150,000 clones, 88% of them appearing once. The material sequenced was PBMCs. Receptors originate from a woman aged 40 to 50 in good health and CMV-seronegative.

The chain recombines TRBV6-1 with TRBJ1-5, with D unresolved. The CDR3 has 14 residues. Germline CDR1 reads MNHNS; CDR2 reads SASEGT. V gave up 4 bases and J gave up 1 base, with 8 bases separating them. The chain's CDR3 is CASSARESNQPQHF. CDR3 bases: TGTGCCAGCAGTGCACGGGAAAGCAATCAGCCCCAGCATTTT.

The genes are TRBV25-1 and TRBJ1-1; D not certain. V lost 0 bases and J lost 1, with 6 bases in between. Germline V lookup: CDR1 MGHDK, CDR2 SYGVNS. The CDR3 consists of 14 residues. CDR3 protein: CASSEYGPNTEAFF. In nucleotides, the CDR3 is TGTGCCAGCAGTGAATATGGGCCGAACACTGAAGCTTTCTTT. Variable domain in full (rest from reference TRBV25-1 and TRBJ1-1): EADIYQTPRYLVIGTGKKITLECSQTMGHDKMYWYQQDPGMELHLIHYSYGVNSTEKGDLSSESTVSRIRTEHFPLTLESARPSHTSQYLCASSEYGPNTEAFFGQGTRLTVV.

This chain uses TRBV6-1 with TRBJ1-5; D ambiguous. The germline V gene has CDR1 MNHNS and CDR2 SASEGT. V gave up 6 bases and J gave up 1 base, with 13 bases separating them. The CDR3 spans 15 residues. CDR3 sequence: CASSSITVSNQPQHF. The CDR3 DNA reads TGTGCCAGCAGCTCGATAACAGTGAGCAATCAGCCCCAGCATTTT.

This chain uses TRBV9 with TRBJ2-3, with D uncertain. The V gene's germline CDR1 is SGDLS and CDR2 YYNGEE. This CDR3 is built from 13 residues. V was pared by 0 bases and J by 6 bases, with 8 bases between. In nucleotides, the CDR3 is TGTGCCAGCAGCGTAGCTCCCGGGGATACGCAGTATTTT. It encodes CASSVAPGDTQYF.

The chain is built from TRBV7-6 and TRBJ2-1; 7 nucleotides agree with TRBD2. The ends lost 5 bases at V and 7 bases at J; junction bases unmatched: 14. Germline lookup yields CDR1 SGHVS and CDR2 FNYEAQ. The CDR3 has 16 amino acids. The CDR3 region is CASSRLGAGKGNEQFF. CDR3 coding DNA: TGTGCCAGCAGCCGCTTGGGAGCGGGAAAAGGAAATGAGCAGTTCTTC.

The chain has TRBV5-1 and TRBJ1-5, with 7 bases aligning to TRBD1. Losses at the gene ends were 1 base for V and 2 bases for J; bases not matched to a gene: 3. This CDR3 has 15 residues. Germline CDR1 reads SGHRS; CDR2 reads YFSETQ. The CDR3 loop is CASSLLGTGNQPQHF. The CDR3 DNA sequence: TGCGCCAGCAGCTTGTTGGGGACAGGCAATCAGCCCCAGCATTTT.

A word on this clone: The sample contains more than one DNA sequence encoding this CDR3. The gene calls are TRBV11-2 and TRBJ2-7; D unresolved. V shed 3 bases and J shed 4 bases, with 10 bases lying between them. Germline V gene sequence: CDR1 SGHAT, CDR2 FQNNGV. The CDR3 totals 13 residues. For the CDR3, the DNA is TGTGCCAGCAGCTTGTTCCCTACTTACGAGCAGTACTTC. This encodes CASSLFPTYEQYF.

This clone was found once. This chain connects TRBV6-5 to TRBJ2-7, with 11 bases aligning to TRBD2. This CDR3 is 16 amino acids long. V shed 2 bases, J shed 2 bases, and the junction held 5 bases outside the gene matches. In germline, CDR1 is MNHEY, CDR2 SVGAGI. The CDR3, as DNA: TGTGCCAGCAGTTACGGGGCTAGCGGGGGGACCTACGAGCAGTACTTC. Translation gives CASSYGASGGTYEQYF.

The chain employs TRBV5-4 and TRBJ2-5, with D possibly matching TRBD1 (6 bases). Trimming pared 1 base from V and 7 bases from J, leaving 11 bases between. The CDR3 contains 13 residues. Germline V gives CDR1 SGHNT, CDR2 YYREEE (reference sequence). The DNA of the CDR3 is TGTGCCAGCAGCTTGAACAGGGAGTGGACCCAGTACTTC. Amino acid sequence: CASSLNREWTQYF.

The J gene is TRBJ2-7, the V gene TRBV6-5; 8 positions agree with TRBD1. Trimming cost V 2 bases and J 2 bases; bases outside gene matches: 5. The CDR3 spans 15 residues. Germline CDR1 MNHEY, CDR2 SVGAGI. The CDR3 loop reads CASSYARGPTYEQYF. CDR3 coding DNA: TGTGCCAGCAGTTACGCCAGGGGGCCCACCTACGAGCAGTACTTC.

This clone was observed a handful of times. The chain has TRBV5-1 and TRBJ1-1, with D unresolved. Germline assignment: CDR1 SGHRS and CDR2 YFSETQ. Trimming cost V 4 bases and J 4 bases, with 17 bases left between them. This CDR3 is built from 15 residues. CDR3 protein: CASSTSPGSGTEAFF. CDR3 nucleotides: TGCGCCAGCAGCACCTCTCCCGGGTCGGGCACTGAAGCTTTCTTT.

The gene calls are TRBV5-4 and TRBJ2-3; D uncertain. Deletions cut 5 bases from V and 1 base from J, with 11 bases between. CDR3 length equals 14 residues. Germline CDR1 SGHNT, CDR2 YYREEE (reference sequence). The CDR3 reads CASSGETGTDTQYF. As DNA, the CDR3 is TGTGCCAGCAGTGGAGAGACGGGCACAGATACGCAGTATTTT.

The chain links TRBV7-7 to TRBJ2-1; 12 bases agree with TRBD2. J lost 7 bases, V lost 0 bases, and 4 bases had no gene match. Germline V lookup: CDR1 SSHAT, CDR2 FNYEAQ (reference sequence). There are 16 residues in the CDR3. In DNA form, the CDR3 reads TGTGCCAGCAGCTTAGCTGGACTAGCGGGAACGAATGAGCAGTTCTTC. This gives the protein CASSLAGLAGTNEQFF.

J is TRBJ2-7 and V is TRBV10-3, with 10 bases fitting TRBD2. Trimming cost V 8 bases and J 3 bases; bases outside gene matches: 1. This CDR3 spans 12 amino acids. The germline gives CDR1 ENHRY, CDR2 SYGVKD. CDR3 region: CAIGLADYEQYF. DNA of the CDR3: TGTGCCATCGGACTAGCGGACTACGAGCAGTACTTC.

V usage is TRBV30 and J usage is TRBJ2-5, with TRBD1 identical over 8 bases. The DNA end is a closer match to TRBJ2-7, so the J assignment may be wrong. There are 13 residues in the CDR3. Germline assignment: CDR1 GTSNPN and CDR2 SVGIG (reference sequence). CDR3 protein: CAWSHRGSYEQYF. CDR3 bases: TGTGCCTGGAGCCACAGGGGGTCCTACGAGCAGTACTTC.

The CDR3 region is CASSLGTSGSIYEQFF. CDR3 nucleotide sequence: TGTGCCAGCAGCTTAGGGACTAGCGGGAGCATATATGAGCAGTTCTTC. The V and J genes are TRBV7-6 and TRBJ2-1, with 13 bases that match TRBD2. CDR3 length equals 16 residues. CDR1 and CDR2 from the germline V gene are SGHVS and FNYEAQ. V lost 1 base to trimming and J lost 8 bases; unmatched junction nucleotides: 5.

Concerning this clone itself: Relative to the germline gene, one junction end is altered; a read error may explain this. CDR3 residues: CSSSLDLLGHVNQPQHF. In nucleotides, the CDR3 is TGTTCCAGCAGCTTAGACTTGCTGGGCCACGTCAATCAGCCCCAGCATTTT. This chain uses TRBV7-9 with TRBJ1-5, with D hard to call. Germline V gene sequence: CDR1 SEHNR, CDR2 FQNEAQ (reference sequence). The CDR3 sequence is 17 residues long.